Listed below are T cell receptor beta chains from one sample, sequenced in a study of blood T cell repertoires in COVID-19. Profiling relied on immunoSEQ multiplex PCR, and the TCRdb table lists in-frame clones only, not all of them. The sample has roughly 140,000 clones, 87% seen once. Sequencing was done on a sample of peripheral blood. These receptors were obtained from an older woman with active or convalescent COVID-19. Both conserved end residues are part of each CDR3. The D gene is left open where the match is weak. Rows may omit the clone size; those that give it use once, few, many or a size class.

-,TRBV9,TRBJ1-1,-,TGTGCCAGCAGCGTAGGAGGGGGATATACTGAAGCTTTCTTT,CASSVGGGYTEAFF
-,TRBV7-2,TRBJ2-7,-,TGTGCCAGCAGCTTAGCGCAGGGCTACTACGAGCAGTACTTC,CASSLAQGYYEQYF
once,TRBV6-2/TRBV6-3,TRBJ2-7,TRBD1,TGTGCCAGCAGTCTGGCCCACGGGACAGGGAACTACGAGCAGTACTTC,CASSLAHGTGNYEQYF
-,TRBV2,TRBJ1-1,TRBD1,TGTGCCAGCACCAAGCGACAGGGGATGAACACTGAAGCTTTCTTT,CASTKRQGMNTEAFF
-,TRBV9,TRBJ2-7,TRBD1,TGTGCCAGCAGCGTAGGTCCCGGACAGGGAGGCCACGAGCAGTACTTC,CASSVGPGQGGHEQYF
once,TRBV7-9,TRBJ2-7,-,TGTGCCAGCAGCTTTAACAGGGACTACGAGCAGTACTTC,CASSFNRDYEQYF
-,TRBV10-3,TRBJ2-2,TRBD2,TGTGCCATCAGTGGAGCGGGGACCAACACCGGGGAGCTGTTTTTT,CAISGAGTNTGELFF
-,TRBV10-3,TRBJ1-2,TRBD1,TGTGCCATCAGTGAGGGACAGGGGAACTATGGCTACACCTTC,CAISEGQGNYGYTF
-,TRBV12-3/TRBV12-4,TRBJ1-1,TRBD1,TGTGCCAGCAGCCCTCAGGGGGCTGAAGCTTTCTTT,CASSPQGAEAFF
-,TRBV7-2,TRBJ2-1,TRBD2,TGTGCCAGCAGCTCAGGACTAGCGGGGGGGCTTCAGTTCTTC,CASSSGLAGGLQFF
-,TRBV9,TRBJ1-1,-,TGTGCCAGCAGCGTAGTAGGAGGGGTGAACACTGAAGCTTTCTTT,CASSVVGGVNTEAFF
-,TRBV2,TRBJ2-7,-,TGTGCCAGCGAGACTGGGTCGTCCTACGAGCAGTACTTC,CASETGSSYEQYF
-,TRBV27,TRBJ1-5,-,TGTGCCAGCAGTTCCTTACTAGGAGGGCAGCCCCAGCATTTT,CASSSLLGGQPQHF
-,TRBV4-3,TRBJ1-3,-,TGCGCCAGCAGCCAAGATCTCGCGGGTTATGGAAACACCATATATTTT,CASSQDLAGYGNTIYF
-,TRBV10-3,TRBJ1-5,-,TGTGCCATCAGTGCCCGGACAGATCTCAATCAGCCCCAGCATTTT,CAISARTDLNQPQHF
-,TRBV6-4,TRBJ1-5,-,TGTGCCAGCAGCGGGCGACAGCTCAAAAATCAGCCCCAGCATTTT,CASSGRQLKNQPQHF
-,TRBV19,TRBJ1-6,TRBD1,TGTGCCAGTAGTCCTCCGGGACAGGGTTCGGTCCGGAATTCACCCCTCCACTTT,CASSPPGQGSVRNSPLHF
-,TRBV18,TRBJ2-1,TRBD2,TGTGCCAGCTCACCAGCGACTAGCGGGTACAATGAGCAGTTCTTC,CASSPATSGYNEQFF
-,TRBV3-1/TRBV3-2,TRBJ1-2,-,TGTGCCAGCAGCCAAGAACCGGCGACTCCTAACTATGGCTACACCTTC,CASSQEPATPNYGYTF
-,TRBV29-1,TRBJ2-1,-,TGCAGCGTTGCCAGGGAAAATGAGCAGTTCTTC,CSVARENEQFF
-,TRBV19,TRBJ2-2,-,TGTGCCAGTACGGTCGGCACCGGGGAGCTGTTTTTT,CASTVGTGELFF
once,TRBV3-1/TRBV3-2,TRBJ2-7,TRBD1,TGTGCCAGCAGCCTGGACAGGGCCTACGAGCAGTACTTC,CASSLDRAYEQYF
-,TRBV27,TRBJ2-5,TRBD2,TGTGCCAGCAGCCCTACGAGCGGGGGGGCCTCGGAGACCCAGTACTTC,CASSPTSGGASETQYF
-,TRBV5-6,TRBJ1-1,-,TGTGCCAGCAGCGCCCGGGACTCTAGCACTGAAGCTTTCTTT,CASSARDSSTEAFF
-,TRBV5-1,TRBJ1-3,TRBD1,TGCGCCAGCAGCAGCGGACAGGCGAGCTCTGGAAACACCATATATTTT,CASSSGQASSGNTIYF
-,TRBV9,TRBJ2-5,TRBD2,TGTGCCAGCAGCGTAGCTGGCAGGACTAGCATAGAGACCCAGTACTTC,CASSVAGRTSIETQYF
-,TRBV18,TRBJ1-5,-,TGTGCCAGCTCACGAAGACAGGAAGGTCAGCCCCAGCATTTT,CASSRRQEGQPQHF
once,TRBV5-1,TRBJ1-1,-,TGCGCCAGCAGCTTGATAGGGGACACTGAAGCTTTCTTT,CASSLIGDTEAFF
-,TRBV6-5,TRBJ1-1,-,TGTGCCAGCAACCGTGGGGGGGGCACTGAAGCTTTCTTT,CASNRGGGTEAFF
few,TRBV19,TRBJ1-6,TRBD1,TGTGCCAGTAGTATTGGCTGGGGGACAGCTTCACCCCTCCACTTT,CASSIGWGTASPLHF
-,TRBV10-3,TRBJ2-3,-,TGTGCCATCAGTGAGACCTCTAGCTTGGGTACGCAGTATTTT,CAISETSSLGTQYF
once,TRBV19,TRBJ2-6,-,TGTGCCAGTACCCGAACAGTGGGGGCCAACGTCCTGACTTTC,CASTRTVGANVLTF
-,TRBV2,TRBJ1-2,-,TGTGCCAGCAGCGCAGGGGCGTCTGGCTACACCTTC,CASSAGASGYTF
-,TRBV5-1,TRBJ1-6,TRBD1,TGCGCCAGCACCCTAGGGGGGACAGGAGATTCACCCCTCCACTTT,CASTLGGTGDSPLHF
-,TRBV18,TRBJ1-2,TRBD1,TGTGCCAGCTCACGCCAGGGGGCCTTGGAATTGAGTAACTATGGCTACACCTTC,CASSRQGALELSNYGYTF
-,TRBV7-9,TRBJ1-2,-,TGTGCCAGCAGCTTCTACGGGGAAGATGGCTACACCTTC,CASSFYGEDGYTF
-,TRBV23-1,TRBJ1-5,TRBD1,TGCGCCACCAAGTCCCCGAGGACAGGGATTTATGGGCCCCAGCATTTT,CATKSPRTGIYGPQHF
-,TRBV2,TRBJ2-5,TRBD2,TGTGCCAGCAGTGAAGGACTAGCGGGGCCGGGGCAAGAGACCCAGTACTTC,CASSEGLAGPGQETQYF
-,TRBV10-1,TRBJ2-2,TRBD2,TGCGCCAGCAGACCCGGGGGGGACACCGGGGAGCTGTTTTTT,CASRPGGDTGELFF
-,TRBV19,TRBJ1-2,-,TGTGCCAGTAGTAGAAATAAGGGAGACTATGGCTACACCTTC,CASSRNKGDYGYTF
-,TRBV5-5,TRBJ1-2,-,TGTGCCAGCAGCTTGGGAGAGACTTATAACTATGGCTACACCTTC,CASSLGETYNYGYTF
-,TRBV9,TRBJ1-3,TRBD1,TGTGCCAGCAGCGTAGACAGGGGCTCTGGAAACACCATATATTTT,CASSVDRGSGNTIYF
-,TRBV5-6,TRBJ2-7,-,TGTGCCAGCAGCTTGGGAGGGGTGGCGGGACGGAACGAGCAGTACTTC,CASSLGGVAGRNEQYF
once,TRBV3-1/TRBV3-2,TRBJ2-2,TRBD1,TGTGCCAGCAGCCCCAGGGACAGGGTACTCTCCGGGGAGCTGTTTTTT,CASSPRDRVLSGELFF
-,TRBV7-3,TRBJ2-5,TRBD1,TGTGCCAGCAGCTTAATGGGACAGCCGGGGGAGACCCAGTACTTC,CASSLMGQPGETQYF
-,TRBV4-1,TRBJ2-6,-,TGCGCCAGCAGCCAAGTGGGTACTAAAGGGGCCAACGTCCTGACTTTC,CASSQVGTKGANVLTF